A selection of T cell receptor beta chains follows, all from one sample in a study of beta chain features in type 1 diabetes. Assay: immunoSEQ multiplex PCR; the TCRdb copy retains only in-frame clones and omits some. There are about 360,000 clones in the sample; roughly 13% occur only once, and around 0.02% lies in the top ten. Source material: naive CD4+ T cells from blood. The receptors stem from a man aged 18-30 years in good health. The CDR3 runs from the conserved cysteine through the conserved F or W. A D gene is named only where the DNA matches it firmly. Clone size is shown for a subset of rows, as once, few, many or a class of expanded clone.

J gene	clone size	V gene	D gene	CDR3 DNA	CDR3 protein
TRBJ1-6	.	TRBV14	TRBD1	TGTGCCAGCAGCCAAGTGACAGGGTTTAATTCACCCCTCCACTTT	CASSQVTGFNSPLHF
TRBJ1-2	few	TRBV9	.	TGTGCCAGCAGTTCCACAGCGGTAACCTTC	CASSSTAVTF
TRBJ2-3	few	TRBV20-1	.	TGCAGTGCCCAATCGCGGGATACGCAGTATTTT	CSAQSRDTQYF
TRBJ1-1	.	TRBV29-1	TRBD1	TGCAGCGTGCCTTGGACAGGGAGCACTGAAGCTTTCTTT	CSVPWTGSTEAFF
TRBJ2-3	few	TRBV5-1	.	TGCGCCAGCAGCTCTCTAGGAACAGATACGCAGTATTTT	CASSSLGTDTQYF
TRBJ2-3	.	TRBV7-2	.	TGTGCCAGCAGCTCCGAGTGGAGACCAGATACGCAGTATTTT	CASSSEWRPDTQYF
TRBJ2-7	.	TRBV30	TRBD1	TGTGCCTGGAGTCCACCTGACAGGGGAGAGCAGTACTTC	CAWSPPDRGEQYF
TRBJ1-3	few	TRBV28	.	TGTGCCAGTCCCCTTCGGGATGCCTCTGGAAACACCATATATTTT	CASPLRDASGNTIYF
TRBJ1-1	.	TRBV29-1	TRBD1	TGCAGCGTTAACCCAGACAGGGAGAACACTGAAGCTTTCTTT	CSVNPDRENTEAFF
TRBJ2-7	few	TRBV2	.	TGTGCCAGCAGTGTTAACCGGGGGTACGAGCAGTACTTC	CASSVNRGYEQYF
TRBJ2-7	few	TRBV5-6	TRBD2	TGTGCCAGCAGCTTGGTGCGGGAGGGTCCCGAGCAGTACTTC	CASSLVREGPEQYF
TRBJ2-3	few	TRBV5-4	TRBD2	TGTGCCAGCAGCAGACCGGGGACTAGCGGGAGAACAGATACGCAGTATTTT	CASSRPGTSGRTDTQYF
TRBJ2-1	few	TRBV28	.	TGTGCCAGCAGGCGGGCGGGGGCGCCGAATGAGCAGTTCTTC	CASRRAGAPNEQFF
TRBJ1-2	.	TRBV30	.	TGTGCCTGGAGTGTAGCGGGGGTAGGCTACACCTTC	CAWSVAGVGYTF
TRBJ2-5	.	TRBV25-1	.	TGTGCCAGCAGTCCCCGGGGACTCCAAGAGACCCAGTACTTC	CASSPRGLQETQYF